The 13 T cell receptor beta chains listed next were all sequenced from one sample in a study of T-cell memory formation after mild COVID-19. Using its own MiXCR run on the 5' RACE reads, TCRdb lists one record per CDR3 protein. The sample has a few hundred thousand distinct CDR3 sequences, 15% to 20% seen once. The sample comprised PBMCs or a T cell subset sorted from them (not recorded which). These receptor sequences come from a man aged 18 to 29 who had mild COVID-19 (a few samples of this study predate the infection). Cell type and time point are not known.

This clonotype was detected a few times. J is TRBJ2-1 and V is TRBV7-2; 9 bases are shared with TRBD1. CDR1 and CDR2 (germline): SGHTA, FQGNSA. The length of the CDR3 is 16 residues. Trimming at V came to 5 bases and at J to 3 bases, leaving 8 bases not matched to a gene. The CDR3 nucleotides are TGTGCCAGCAGCGGCACACAGGGGGCTTTCTACAATGAGCAGTTCTTC. It codes for CASSGTQGAFYNEQFF.

The chain links TRBV5-1 to TRBJ2-1; 10 bases match TRBD1. Losses at the gene ends were 4 bases for V and 8 bases for J; bases not matched to a gene: 9. The germline V gene has CDR1 SGHRS and CDR2 YFSETQ. The CDR3 extends over 15 amino acids. CDR3 nucleotide sequence: TGCGCCAGCAGCCACCGGGACAGGGGATGGGATGAGCAGTTCTTC. Its translation: CASSHRDRGWDEQFF.

V gene TRBV4-3 combines with J gene TRBJ1-1; D is undetermined. Trimming pared 0 bases from V and 1 base from J, leaving 12 bases between. CDR3 size: 16 residues. Germline lookup yields CDR1 LGHNA and CDR2 YSLEER. This CDR3 reads CASSQDSSRKNTEAFF. The DNA for the CDR3 is TGCGCCAGCAGCCAAGATTCCAGCAGGAAGAACACTGAAGCTTTCTTT.

This clonotype was observed a few times. The V call is TRBV4-3, the J call TRBJ2-5; D is perhaps TRBD2 (5 bases). Looked up from germline, CDR1 is LGHNA and CDR2 is YSLEER. This CDR3 has 15 amino acids. Trimming removed 0 bases at V and 5 bases at J, with 13 bases between. Here the CDR3 DNA reads TGCGCCAGCAGCCAAGATGTGACGGAGGCTGAGACCCAGTACTTC. This translates into CASSQDVTEAETQYF.

This chain joins TRBV7-2 and TRBJ2-7; D gene uncertain. Germline CDR1 and CDR2: SGHTA and FQGNSA. This CDR3 is 15 amino acids long. The V end was cut by 4 bases, the J end by 6 bases, with 19 bases between. The CDR3 bases are TGTGCCAGCAGCTCACCCGGACCCCTCGTGTTCGAGCAGTACTTC. Its translation is CASSSPGPLVFEQYF.

The chain employs TRBV20-1 and TRBJ1-2, with D uncertain. Germline CDR1 and CDR2: DFQATT and SNEGSKA (reference sequence). The CDR3 has 13 amino acids. Trimming pared 0 bases from V and 8 bases from J, leaving 13 bases between. This CDR3 is CSARDPGLGGYTF. DNA for the CDR3: TGCAGTGCTAGAGATCCGGGCCTGGGGGGCTACACCTTC.

The sample holds many counts of this clonotype. The rearrangement joins TRBV5-5 to TRBJ1-1; D is unresolved. In germline, CDR1 is SGHKS, CDR2 YYEKEE (reference sequence). V was clipped by 2 bases and J by 3 bases, with 5 bases between them. This CDR3 region has 12 residues. The CDR3 nucleotides are TGTGCCAGCAGCTTTGAGGACACTGAAGCTTTCTTT. Protein: CASSFEDTEAFF.

A few counts support this clonotype. The gene calls are TRBV7-2 and TRBJ2-7; 9 bases are a match to TRBD1. Germline lookup yields CDR1 SGHTA and CDR2 FQGNSA. The CDR3 is made up of 12 amino acids. J was trimmed by 12 bases and V by 1 base; bases with no gene match: 4. The CDR3 DNA sequence: TGTGCCAGCAGCTTAGAACAGGGGGCTCTGTACGTC. Its protein product is CASSLEQGALYV.

This clonotype appeared a few times. V usage is TRBV7-3 and J usage is TRBJ2-3, with D possibly matching TRBD2 (6 bases). CDR3 length: 16 residues. Trimming took off 0 bases at V and 4 bases at J, with 14 bases between the two ends. Germline CDR1 is SGHTA and CDR2 is FQGTGA. The CDR3 nucleotides are TGTGCCAGCAGCTTAACGGGGGAGGCAAGGGCAGATACGCAGTATTTT. The encoded protein is CASSLTGEARADTQYF.

This clonotype was detected only a few times. The chain links TRBV18 to TRBJ2-1; 9 bases are shared with TRBD2. CDR3 length equals 14 residues. With V trimmed by 3 bases and J by 7 bases, 4 bases remained unmatched. In germline, CDR1 is KGHSH, CDR2 LQKENI. The CDR3 loop reads CASSPGLAENEQFF. CDR3 coding DNA: TGTGCCAGCTCACCGGGACTAGCTGAAAATGAGCAGTTCTTC. Filled out from reference TRBV18 and TRBJ2-1, the complete variable domain reads NAGVMQNPRHLVRRRGQEARLRCSPMKGHSHVYWYRQLPEEGLKFMVYLQKENIIDESGMPKERFSAEFPKEGPSILRIQQVVRGDSAAYFCASSPGLAENEQFFGPGTRLTVL.

This clonotype was seen more than once but under ten times. The chain couples TRBV11-2 to TRBJ2-5; D gene unclear. The ends were cut back, 4 bases at V and 2 bases at J, with 8 bases in the middle. Germline V gives CDR1 SGHAT, CDR2 FQNNGV. The CDR3 is 13 residues long. DNA of the CDR3: TGTGCCAGCAGCTCAGTAATTCAAGAGACCCAGTACTTC. Translation gives CASSSVIQETQYF.

This clonotype has just a few counts. This rearrangement joins TRBV29-1 to TRBJ2-5; D might be TRBD1 or TRBD2, each matching 5 bases. The germline gives CDR1 SQVTM, CDR2 ANQGSEA. Between the trimmed V and J ends, which lost 6 bases and 5 bases, there was a span of 19 bases. The CDR3 covers 14 residues. For the CDR3, the DNA is TGCAGCGTCACAAGGGACCTCGGGACCGAGACCCAGTACTTC. Its translation: CSVTRDLGTETQYF.

The V call is TRBV24-1, the J call TRBJ2-1, with 7 bases matching TRBD2. CDR3 length: 13 residues. From germline, CDR1 is KGHDR and CDR2 SFDVKD. V trimming: 9 bases; J trimming: 6 bases; junction bases outside the gene matches: 7. DNA of the CDR3: TGTGCCACCTCCCAGCCGGGGGGCAATGAGCAGTTCTTC. Encoded protein: CATSQPGGNEQFF.